This T cell receptor beta chain was profiled in a study of shared clonotypes between healthy human individuals. Trimming stripped 2 bases from V and 3 bases from J, with 11 bases between. From germline, CDR1 is SGHAT and CDR2 FQNNGV. The CDR3 runs 14 residues. Produced via immunoSEQ multiplex PCR; TCRdb's table is partial and in-frame only. The sample has roughly 1.5 million clones, nearly 99% seen once. The chain links TRBV11-2 to TRBJ2-7; D remains unclear. The receptor was isolated from a man under 40 in good health. The sequenced sample consisted of naive CD4+ T cells sorted from blood. Subset of the sample: CD45RA+ positively selected. In nucleotides, the CDR3 is TGTGCCAGCAGCTTAAGCTGGCGTCACTACGAGCAGTACTTC. Amino acid sequence: CASSLSWRHYEQYF.